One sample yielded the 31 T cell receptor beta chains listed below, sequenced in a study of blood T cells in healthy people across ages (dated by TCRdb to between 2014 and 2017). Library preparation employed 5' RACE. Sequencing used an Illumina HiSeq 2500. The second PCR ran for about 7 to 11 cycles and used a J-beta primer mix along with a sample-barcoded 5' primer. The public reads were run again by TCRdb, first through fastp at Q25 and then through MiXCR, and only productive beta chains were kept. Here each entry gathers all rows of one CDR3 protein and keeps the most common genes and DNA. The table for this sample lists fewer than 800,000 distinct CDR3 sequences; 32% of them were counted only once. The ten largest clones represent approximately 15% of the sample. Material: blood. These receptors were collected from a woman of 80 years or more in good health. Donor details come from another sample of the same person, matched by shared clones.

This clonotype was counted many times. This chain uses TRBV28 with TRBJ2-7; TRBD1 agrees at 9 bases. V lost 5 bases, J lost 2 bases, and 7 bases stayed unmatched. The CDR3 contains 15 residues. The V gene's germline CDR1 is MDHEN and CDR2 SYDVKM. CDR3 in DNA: TGTGCCAGCAGTCCCCCCGGGACAGGGCCCTACGAGCAGTACTTC. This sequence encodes CASSPPGTGPYEQYF. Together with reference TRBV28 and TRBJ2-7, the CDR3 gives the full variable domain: DVKVTQSSRYLVKRTGEKVFLECVQDMDHENMFWYRQDPGLGLRLIYFSYDVKMKEKGDIPEGYSVSREKKERFSLILESASTNQTSMYLCASSPPGTGPYEQYFGPGTRLTVT.

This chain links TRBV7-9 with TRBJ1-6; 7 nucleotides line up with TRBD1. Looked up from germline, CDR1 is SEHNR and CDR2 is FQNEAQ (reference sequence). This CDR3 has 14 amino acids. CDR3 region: CASLRGQSNSPLHF. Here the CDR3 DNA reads TGTGCGTCTCTCCGGGGACAGTCTAATTCACCCCTCCACTTT.

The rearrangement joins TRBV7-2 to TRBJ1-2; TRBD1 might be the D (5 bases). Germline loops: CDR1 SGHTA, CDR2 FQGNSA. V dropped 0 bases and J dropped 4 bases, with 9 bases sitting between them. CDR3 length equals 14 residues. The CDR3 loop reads CASSLAPQGYGYTF. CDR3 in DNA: TGTGCCAGCAGCTTAGCGCCGCAGGGCTATGGCTACACCTTC. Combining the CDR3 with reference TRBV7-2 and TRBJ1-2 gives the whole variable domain GAGVSQSPSNKVTEKGKDVELRCDPISGHTALYWYRQSLGQGLEFLIYFQGNSAPDKSGLPSDRFSAERTGGSVSTLTIQRTQQEDSAVYLCASSLAPQGYGYTFGSGTRLTVV.

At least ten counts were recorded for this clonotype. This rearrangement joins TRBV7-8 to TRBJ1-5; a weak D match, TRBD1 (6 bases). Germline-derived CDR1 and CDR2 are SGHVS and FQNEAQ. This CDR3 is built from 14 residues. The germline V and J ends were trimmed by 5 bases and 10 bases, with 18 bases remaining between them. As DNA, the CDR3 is TGTGCCAGCAGCCTATCAACAGGGCGAGGCCCCCAGCATTTT. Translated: CASSLSTGRGPQHF.

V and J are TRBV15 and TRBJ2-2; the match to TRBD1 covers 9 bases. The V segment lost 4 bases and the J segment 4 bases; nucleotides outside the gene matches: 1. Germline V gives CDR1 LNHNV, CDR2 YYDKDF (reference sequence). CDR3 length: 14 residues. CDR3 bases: TGTGCCACCAGCATGACAGGGGGCACCGGGGAGCTGTTTTTT. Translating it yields CATSMTGGTGELFF.

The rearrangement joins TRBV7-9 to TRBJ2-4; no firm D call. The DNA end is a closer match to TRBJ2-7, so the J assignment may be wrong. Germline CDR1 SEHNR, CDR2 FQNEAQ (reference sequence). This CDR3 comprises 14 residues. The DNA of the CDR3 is TGTGCCAGCAGCTTAGTACCAGGCCCAGGCGAGCAGTACTTC. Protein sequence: CASSLVPGPGEQYF.

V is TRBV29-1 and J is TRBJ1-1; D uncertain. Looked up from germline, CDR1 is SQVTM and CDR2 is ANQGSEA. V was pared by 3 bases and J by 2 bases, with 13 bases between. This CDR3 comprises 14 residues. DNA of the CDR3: TGCAGCGTTGAGAGACGGGCCTTCAACACTGAAGCTTTCTTT. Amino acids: CSVERRAFNTEAFF.

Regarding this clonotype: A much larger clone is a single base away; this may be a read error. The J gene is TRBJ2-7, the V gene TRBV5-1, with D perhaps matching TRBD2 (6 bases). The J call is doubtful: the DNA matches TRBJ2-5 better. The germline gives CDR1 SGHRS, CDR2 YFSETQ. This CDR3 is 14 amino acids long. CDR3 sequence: CVSRPGTPEETQYF. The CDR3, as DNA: TGCGTCAGCAGGCCCGGGACTCCTGAGGAGACCCAGTACTTC.

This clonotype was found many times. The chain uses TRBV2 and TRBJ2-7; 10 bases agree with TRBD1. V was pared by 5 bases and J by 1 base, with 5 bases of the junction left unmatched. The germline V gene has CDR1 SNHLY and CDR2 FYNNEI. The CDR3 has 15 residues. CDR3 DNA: TGTGCCAGCAGTAGCCGGGGACAGGGGTCCTACGAGCAGTACTTC. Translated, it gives CASSSRGQGSYEQYF. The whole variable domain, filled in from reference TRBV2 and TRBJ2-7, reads EPEVTQTPSHQVTQMGQEVILRCVPISNHLYFYWYRQILGQKVEFLVSFYNNEISEKSEIFDDQFSVERPDGSNFTLKIRSTKLEDSAMYFCASSSRGQGSYEQYFGPGTRLTVT.

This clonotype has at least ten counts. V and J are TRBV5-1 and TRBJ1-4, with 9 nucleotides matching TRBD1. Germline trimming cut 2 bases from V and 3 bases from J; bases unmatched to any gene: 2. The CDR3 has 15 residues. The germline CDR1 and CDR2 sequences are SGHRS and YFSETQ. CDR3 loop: CASSFRTGANEKLFF. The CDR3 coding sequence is TGCGCCAGCAGCTTTAGGACAGGGGCTAATGAAAAACTGTTTTTT.

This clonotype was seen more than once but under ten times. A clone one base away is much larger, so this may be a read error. CDR3 nucleotide sequence: TGTGCCAGCAGCCAAGCCCTAAACCTAACGGGGGGGACAGATACGCAGTATTTT. Its protein product is CASSQALNLTGGTDTQYF. The V call is TRBV4-2, the J call TRBJ2-3, with 8 bases matching TRBD2. Germline V gene lookup returns CDR1 LGHNA and CDR2 YNFKEQ. CDR3 length equals 18 residues. The trim removed 1 base at V and 3 bases at J, leaving 12 bases unmatched.

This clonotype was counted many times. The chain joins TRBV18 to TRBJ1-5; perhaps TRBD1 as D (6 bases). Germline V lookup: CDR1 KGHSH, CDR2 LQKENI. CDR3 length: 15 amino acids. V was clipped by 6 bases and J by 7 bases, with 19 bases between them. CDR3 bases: TGTGCCAGCTCTAAACAGGGAGGGACGTTACAGCCCCAGCATTTT. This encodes CASSKQGGTLQPQHF. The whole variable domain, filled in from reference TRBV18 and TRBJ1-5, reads NAGVMQNPRHLVRRRGQEARLRCSPMKGHSHVYWYRQLPEEGLKFMVYLQKENIIDESGMPKERFSAEFPKEGPSILRIQQVVRGDSAAYFCASSKQGGTLQPQHFGDGTRLSIL.

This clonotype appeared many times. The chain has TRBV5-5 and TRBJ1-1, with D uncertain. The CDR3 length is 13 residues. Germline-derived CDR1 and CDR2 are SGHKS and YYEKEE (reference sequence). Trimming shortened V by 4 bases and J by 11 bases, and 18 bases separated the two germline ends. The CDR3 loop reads CASSINDLGFAFF. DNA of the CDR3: TGTGCCAGCAGCATAAACGATCTAGGTTTTGCTTTCTTT.

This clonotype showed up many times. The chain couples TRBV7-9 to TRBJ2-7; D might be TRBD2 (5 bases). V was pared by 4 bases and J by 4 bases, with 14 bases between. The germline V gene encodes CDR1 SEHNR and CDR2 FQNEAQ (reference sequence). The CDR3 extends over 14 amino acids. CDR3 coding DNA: TGTGCCAGCAGCTCCGAGGGTCCCCCTTACGAGCAGTACTTC. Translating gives CASSSEGPPYEQYF. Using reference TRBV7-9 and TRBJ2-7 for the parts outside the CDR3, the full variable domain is DTGVSQNPRHKITKRGQNVTFRCDPISEHNRLYWYRQTLGQGPEFLTYFQNEAQLEKSRLLSDRFSAERPKGSFSTLEIQRTEQGDSAMYLCASSSEGPPYEQYFGPGTRLTVT.

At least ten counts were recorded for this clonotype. CDR3 loop: CASSLLQGAVGEQYF. CDR3 DNA: TGTGCCAGCAGCCTCCTACAGGGGGCGGTAGGCGAGCAGTACTTC. V usage is TRBV7-2 and J usage is TRBJ2-7, with 9 bases lining up with TRBD1. This CDR3 comprises 15 residues. V lost 5 bases to trimming and J lost 6 bases; unmatched junction nucleotides: 11. Per germline, CDR1 SGHTA and CDR2 FQGNSA.

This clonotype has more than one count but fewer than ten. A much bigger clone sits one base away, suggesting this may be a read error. The CDR3 region has the DNA TGCGCCAGCAGCGAGGGGGTCGATCAGCCCCAGCATTTT. Translation gives CASSEGVDQPQHF. The chain combines TRBV5-1 with TRBJ1-5; D possibly corresponds to TRBD1 (6 bases). V lost 4 bases to trimming and J lost 5 bases, with 10 bases between them. This CDR3 has 13 amino acids. CDR1 and CDR2 from the germline V gene are SGHRS and YFSETQ.

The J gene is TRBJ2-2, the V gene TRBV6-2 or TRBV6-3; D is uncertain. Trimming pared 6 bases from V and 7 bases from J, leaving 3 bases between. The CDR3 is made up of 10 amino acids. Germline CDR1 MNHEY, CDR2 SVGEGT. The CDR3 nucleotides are TGTGCCAGCAGAGACGGGGAGCTGTTTTTT. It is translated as CASRDGELFF.

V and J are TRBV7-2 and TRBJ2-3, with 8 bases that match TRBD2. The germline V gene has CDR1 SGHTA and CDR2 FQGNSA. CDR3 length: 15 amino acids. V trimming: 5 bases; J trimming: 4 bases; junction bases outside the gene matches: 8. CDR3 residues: CASSPSGSAADTQYF. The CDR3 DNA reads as TGTGCCAGCAGCCCCAGCGGGAGTGCCGCAGATACGCAGTATTTT.

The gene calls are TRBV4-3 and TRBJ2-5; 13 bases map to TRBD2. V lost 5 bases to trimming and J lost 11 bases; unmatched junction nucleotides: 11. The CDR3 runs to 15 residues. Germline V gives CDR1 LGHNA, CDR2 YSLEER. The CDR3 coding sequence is TGCGCCAGCAGCTATACTAGCGGGGGGGCCGGAGAGCAGTACTTC. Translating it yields CASSYTSGGAGEQYF.

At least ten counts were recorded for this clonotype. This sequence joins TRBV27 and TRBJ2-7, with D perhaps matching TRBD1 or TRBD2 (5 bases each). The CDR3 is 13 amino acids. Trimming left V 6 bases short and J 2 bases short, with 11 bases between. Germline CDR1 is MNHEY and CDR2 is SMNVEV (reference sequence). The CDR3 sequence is CASRRDGPYEQYF. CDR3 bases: TGTGCCAGCAGGAGGGACGGGCCCTACGAGCAGTACTTC.

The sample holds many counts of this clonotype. DNA of the CDR3: TGTGCCAGCAGCAGGAACAGGGGGGACTCTGGAAACACCATATATTTT. It specifies CASSRNRGDSGNTIYF. V usage is TRBV6-5 and J usage is TRBJ1-3; TRBD1 aligns across 8 bases. J gave up 0 bases and V 6 bases, and 7 bases lay outside the gene matches. The CDR3 has 16 residues. Per the germline V gene, CDR1 is MNHEY and CDR2 is SVGAGI.

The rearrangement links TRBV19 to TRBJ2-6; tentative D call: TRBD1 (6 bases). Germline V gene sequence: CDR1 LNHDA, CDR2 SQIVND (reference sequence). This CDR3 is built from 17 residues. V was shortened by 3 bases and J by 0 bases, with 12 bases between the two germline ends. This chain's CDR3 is CASSILGQSSGANVLTF. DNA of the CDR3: TGTGCCAGTAGTATCTTAGGACAGTCCTCTGGGGCCAACGTCCTGACTTTC.

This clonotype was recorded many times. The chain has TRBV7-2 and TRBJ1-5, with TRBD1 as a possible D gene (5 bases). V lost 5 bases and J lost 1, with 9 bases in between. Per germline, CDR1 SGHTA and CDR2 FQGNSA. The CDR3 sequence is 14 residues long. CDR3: CASSRDASNQPQHF. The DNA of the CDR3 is TGTGCCAGCAGCAGGGACGCCAGCAATCAGCCCCAGCATTTT. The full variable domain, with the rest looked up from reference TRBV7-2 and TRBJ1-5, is GAGVSQSPSNKVTEKGKDVELRCDPISGHTALYWYRQSLGQGLEFLIYFQGNSAPDKSGLPSDRFSAERTGGSVSTLTIQRTQQEDSAVYLCASSRDASNQPQHFGDGTRLSIL.

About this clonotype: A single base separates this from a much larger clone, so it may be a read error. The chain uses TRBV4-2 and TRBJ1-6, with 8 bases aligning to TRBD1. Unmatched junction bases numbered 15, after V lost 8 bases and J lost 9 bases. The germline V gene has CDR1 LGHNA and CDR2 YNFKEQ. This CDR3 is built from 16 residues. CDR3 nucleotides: TGTGCCAGCGGCCCGTCGCCCGGGGACAGGTCTTCACCCCTCCACTTT. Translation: CASGPSPGDRSSPLHF.

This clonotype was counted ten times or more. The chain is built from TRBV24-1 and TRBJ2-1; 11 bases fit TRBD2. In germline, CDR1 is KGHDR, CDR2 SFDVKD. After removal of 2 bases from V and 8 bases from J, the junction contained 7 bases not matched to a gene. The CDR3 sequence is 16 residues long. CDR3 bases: TGTGCCACCAGTGATTCAATAGCGGGGGGGCGCTATGAGCAGTTCTTC. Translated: CATSDSIAGGRYEQFF.

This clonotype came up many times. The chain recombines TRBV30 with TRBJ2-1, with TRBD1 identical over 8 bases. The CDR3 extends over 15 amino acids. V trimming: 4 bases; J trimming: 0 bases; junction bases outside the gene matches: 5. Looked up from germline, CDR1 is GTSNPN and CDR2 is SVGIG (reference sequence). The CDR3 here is CAWTRTGSSYNEQFF. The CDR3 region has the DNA TGTGCCTGGACCAGGACAGGGTCCTCCTACAATGAGCAGTTCTTC. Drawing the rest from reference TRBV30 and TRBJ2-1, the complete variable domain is SQTIHQWPATLVQPVGSPLSLECTVEGTSNPNLYWYRQAAGRGLQLLFYSVGIGQISSEVPQNLSASRPQDRQFILSSKKLLLSDSGFYLCAWTRTGSSYNEQFFGPGTRLTVL.

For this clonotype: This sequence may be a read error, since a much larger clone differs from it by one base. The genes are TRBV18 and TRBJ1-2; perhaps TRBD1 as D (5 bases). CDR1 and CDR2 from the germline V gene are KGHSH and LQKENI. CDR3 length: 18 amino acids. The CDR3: CASPPVFNRGQANYGYTF. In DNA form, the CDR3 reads TGTGCCAGCCCACCGGTTTTTAATCGGGGCCAAGCTAACTATGGCTACACCTTC.

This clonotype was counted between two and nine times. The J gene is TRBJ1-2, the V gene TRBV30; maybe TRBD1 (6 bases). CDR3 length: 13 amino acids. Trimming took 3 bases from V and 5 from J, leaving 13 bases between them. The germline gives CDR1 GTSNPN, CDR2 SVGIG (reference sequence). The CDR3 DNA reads TGTGCCTGGAGATCGGGGGCGCGGTATGGCTACACCTTC. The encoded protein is CAWRSGARYGYTF.

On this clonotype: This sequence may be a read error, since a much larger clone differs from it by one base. CDR3 nucleotide sequence: TGCAGGGCTGAAAGACAGTTCCATGGCTACACCTTC. This translates into CRAERQFHGYTF. The chain carries TRBV20-1 and TRBJ1-2, with D perhaps matching TRBD1 (5 bases). The CDR3 is made up of 12 amino acids. The germline V gene has CDR1 DFQATT and CDR2 SNEGSKA (reference sequence).

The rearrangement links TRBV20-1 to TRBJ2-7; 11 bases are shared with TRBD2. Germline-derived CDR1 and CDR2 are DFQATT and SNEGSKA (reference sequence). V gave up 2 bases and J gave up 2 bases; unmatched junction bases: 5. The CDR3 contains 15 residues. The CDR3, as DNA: TGCAGTGCTAGAAGTTCTAGCGGGGGGACCTACGAGCAGTACTTC. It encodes CSARSSSGGTYEQYF.

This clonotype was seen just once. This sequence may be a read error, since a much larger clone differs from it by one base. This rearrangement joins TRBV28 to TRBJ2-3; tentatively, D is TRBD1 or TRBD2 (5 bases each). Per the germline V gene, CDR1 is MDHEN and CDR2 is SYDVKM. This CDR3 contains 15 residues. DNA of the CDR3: TGTGCCGGCAGTCCATCGGGGCAGTCGGCAGATACGCAGTATTTT. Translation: CAGSPSGQSADTQYF. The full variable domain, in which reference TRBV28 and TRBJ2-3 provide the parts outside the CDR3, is DVKVTQSSRYLVKRTGEKVFLECVQDMDHENMFWYRQDPGLGLRLIYFSYDVKMKEKGDIPEGYSVSREKKERFSLILESASTNQTSMYLCAGSPSGQSADTQYFGPGTRLTVL.